Shown below are 2 T cell receptor beta chains from a single sample sequenced in a study of cytomegalovirus exposure and HLA in healthy donors (dated by TCRdb to about 2017). Library method: the immunoSEQ multiplex PCR assay. The source is immuneACCESS, and TCRdb retained only in-frame sequences with V and J called. Part of the clones is not carried over; for the studies checked, unresolved V genes explain less than half of this, and the remainder is unexplained. This sample is represented by approximately 300,000 clones; 70% to 90% of them were singletons. The ten largest clonotypes hold about 0.91% of the sample. The sample comprised PBMCs. All receptors derive from a woman in her late teens or twenties in good health and CMV-seronegative.

The genes are TRBV18 and TRBJ2-1; 11 bases are a match to TRBD2. CDR1 and CDR2 (germline): KGHSH, LQKENI. Trimming at V came to 2 bases and at J to 4 bases, leaving 13 bases not matched to a gene. The length of the CDR3 is 19 residues. The DNA of the CDR3 is TGTGCCAGCTCACCAACTAGCGGGAGTGGCGGTCGGGATTACAATGAGCAGTTCTTC. This translates into CASSPTSGSGGRDYNEQFF.

The J gene is TRBJ2-5, the V gene TRBV9; weak D call: TRBD2 (5 bases). Germline CDR1 reads SGDLS; CDR2 reads YYNGEE. This CDR3 region has 15 residues. V lost 0 bases, J lost 2 bases, and 11 bases lay in between. The DNA for the CDR3 is TGTGCCAGCAGCGTAGGGGGAGCGAGTCAAGAGACCCAGTACTTC. Protein: CASSVGGASQETQYF.